This T cell receptor (beta chain) was retrieved from a study of shared clonotypes between healthy human individuals. CDR3 length: 13 residues. V was clipped by 3 bases and J by 11 bases, with 17 bases between them. Per germline, CDR1 SGHTA and CDR2 FQGTGA. The protocol was immunoSEQ multiplex PCR, while the TCRdb copy is restricted to in-frame clones and leaves out a portion. In the table there are some 2.4 million clones, over 85% of which are singletons. This rearrangement joins TRBV7-3 to TRBJ2-7, with D perhaps matching TRBD1 (6 bases). The origin of this receptor is a man between 18 and 35 years old in good health. Some clones in this sample may be carry-over from other donors' samples. The sequencing input was naive CD4+ T cells from PBMCs. The subset is: CD45RA+ positively selected. CDR3 amino acids: CASSFNWLGTKYF. CDR3 DNA: TGTGCCAGCAGCTTCAATTGGTTAGGGACAAAGTACTTC.